The rows below give T cell receptor beta chains drawn from one sample of a study of T cell responses to AZD1222 COVID-19 vaccine. Produced via immunoSEQ multiplex PCR; TCRdb's table is partial and in-frame only. Altogether some 97,000 clones are present, 92% being singletons, with the ten largest covering more than 1.5%. Material: peripheral blood, obtained on day 0 of AZD1222 vaccination. These receptors all stem from an adult in good health. Each CDR3 is given with its conserved first and last residue. D genes are given only for firm matches. Clone sizes are given selectively: once, few, many, or a class where the clone is expanded.

>NA|TRBV4-1|TRBJ2-7|16|TRBD1
TGCGCCAGCAGCCAAGTACCGGGACAGGTGTCCTACGAGCAGTACTTC
CASSQVPGQVSYEQYF
>NA|TRBV7-3|TRBJ2-7|15|TRBD2
TGTGCCAGCAGCCCTGGACTAGGGGAGGGCTACGAGCAGTACTTC
CASSPGLGEGYEQYF
>NA|TRBV7-2|TRBJ1-5|15|TRBD1
TGTGCCAGCAGCCCCAATTTACAGGGGGGACAGCCCCAGCATTTT
CASSPNLQGGQPQHF
>NA|TRBV2|TRBJ2-2|16|NA
TGTGCCAGCAGCCCCCAGGGGTTAAAAGGGACCGGGGAGCTGTTTTTT
CASSPQGLKGTGELFF
>NA|TRBV27|TRBJ2-7|14|NA
TGTGCCAGCAGTTTATTCGCCTCCCAATACGAGCAGTACTTC
CASSLFASQYEQYF
>NA|TRBV12-3/TRBV12-4|TRBJ2-5|13|NA
TGTGCCAGCAGTCGGGACTTTCAGGAGACCCAGTACTTC
CASSRDFQETQYF
>NA|TRBV5-4|TRBJ2-7|17|TRBD2
TGTGCCAGCAGCATGGGGTACTTAGCGGGGACATCCTACGAGCAGTACTTC
CASSMGYLAGTSYEQYF
>NA|TRBV30|TRBJ1-2|13|NA
TGTGCCTGGAGTGTGAGTGGGGCTGGCGGCTACACCTTC
CAWSVSGAGGYTF
>NA|TRBV11-2|TRBJ1-2|14|TRBD1
TGTGCCAGCAGCTCCAGGGGGGGCGCTTATGGCTACACCTTC
CASSSRGGAYGYTF
>NA|TRBV5-1|TRBJ1-1|16|TRBD1
TGCGCCAGCAGCTTGTCGACAGGGCTTATGAACACTGAAGCTTTCTTT
CASSLSTGLMNTEAFF
>NA|TRBV28|TRBJ1-2|13|TRBD1
TGTGCCAGCAGAACAGGGGCCCTCAGCGGCTACACCTTC
CASRTGALSGYTF
>NA|TRBV27|TRBJ2-3|15|NA
TGTGCCAGCAGTCCCCGGGACCTACGAGGTGATACGCAGTATTTT
CASSPRDLRGDTQYF
>NA|TRBV30|TRBJ2-7|12|NA
TGTGCCTGGAACAGGGACCGCTACGAGCAGTACTTC
CAWNRDRYEQYF
>NA|TRBV11-3|TRBJ2-5|13|NA
TGTGCCAGTACCCTCGAGGTGGAAGAGACCCAGTACTTC
CASTLEVEETQYF
>NA|TRBV27|TRBJ2-3|15|TRBD2
TGTGCCAGCAGTTCTCGGACTAGGTTGGCAGATACGCAGTATTTT
CASSSRTRLADTQYF
>NA|TRBV4-1|TRBJ1-2|16|NA
TGCGCCAGCAGCCAAGGTCTTACAGGGACCTTCTATGGCTACACCTTC
CASSQGLTGTFYGYTF
>once|TRBV7-9|TRBJ1-5|14|NA
TGTGCCAGCAGCTTAGGGAGCTTCAATCAGCCCCAGCATTTT
CASSLGSFNQPQHF
>few|TRBV2|TRBJ1-1|16|NA
TGTGCCAGCAAGATGAGGCCCGGTCGTATGAACACTGAAGCTTTCTTT
CASKMRPGRMNTEAFF
>NA|TRBV6-5|TRBJ2-1|13|TRBD2
TGTGCCACGGAAGCGGGAGGGCCGTTTGAGCAGTTCTTC
CATEAGGPFEQFF
>NA|TRBV28|TRBJ1-1|13|NA
TGTGCCAGCAGTTCCCGACTAGCGAGAGACGCTTTCTTT
CASSSRLARDAFF
>NA|TRBV30|TRBJ1-6|15|NA
TGTGCCTGGAGACAACAGAGCTCCTATAATTCACCCCTCCACTTT
CAWRQQSSYNSPLHF
>NA|TRBV5-6|TRBJ1-6|13|NA
TGTGCCAGCAGCAAGGACAGATATTCACCCCTCCACTTT
CASSKDRYSPLHF
>NA|TRBV2|TRBJ2-1|12|NA
TGTGCCAGCAAATCTGGCGGCAATGAGCAGTTCTTC
CASKSGGNEQFF
>NA|TRBV27|TRBJ1-1|13|TRBD1
TGTGCCAGCAGTTTCGGGACAGGCACTGAAGCTTTCTTT
CASSFGTGTEAFF
>NA|TRBV18|TRBJ1-1|12|NA
TGTGCCAGCTCACCAGTCAGGCGTGAAGCTTTCTTT
CASSPVRREAFF
>NA|TRBV18|TRBJ1-1|12|NA
TGTGCCAGCTCACCAAATGGTGGTGAAGCTTTCTTT
CASSPNGGEAFF